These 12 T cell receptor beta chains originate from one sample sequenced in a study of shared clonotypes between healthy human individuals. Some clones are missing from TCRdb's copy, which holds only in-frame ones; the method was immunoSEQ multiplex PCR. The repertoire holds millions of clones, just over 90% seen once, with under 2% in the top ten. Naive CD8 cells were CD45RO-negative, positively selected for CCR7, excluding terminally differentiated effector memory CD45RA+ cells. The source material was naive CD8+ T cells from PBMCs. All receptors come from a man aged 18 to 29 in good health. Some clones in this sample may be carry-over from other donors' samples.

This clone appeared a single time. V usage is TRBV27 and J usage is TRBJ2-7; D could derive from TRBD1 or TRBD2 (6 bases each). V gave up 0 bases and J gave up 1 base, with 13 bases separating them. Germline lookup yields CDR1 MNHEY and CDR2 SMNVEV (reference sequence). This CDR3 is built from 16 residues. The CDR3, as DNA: TGTGCCAGCAGTTTATCCCCGGGGGCGAATTCCTACGAGCAGTACTTC. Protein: CASSLSPGANSYEQYF.

The CDR3 DNA reads TGTGCCAGCAGCCCTCTACTCCAGACAGGGTCTGCCGAGCAGTACTTC. Amino acids: CASSPLLQTGSAEQYF. The rearrangement links TRBV7-9 to TRBJ2-7; TRBD1 aligns across 7 bases. V lost 5 bases, J lost 6 bases, and 16 bases stayed unmatched. The CDR3 loop spans 16 amino acids. In germline, CDR1 is SEHNR, CDR2 FQNEAQ (reference sequence).

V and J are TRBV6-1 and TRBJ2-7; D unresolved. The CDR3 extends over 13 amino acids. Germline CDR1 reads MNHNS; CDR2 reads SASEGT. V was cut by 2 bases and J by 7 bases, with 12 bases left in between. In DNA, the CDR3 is TGTGCCAGCAGTGAAAACGCCCTCCGGGAGCAGTACTTC. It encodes CASSENALREQYF.

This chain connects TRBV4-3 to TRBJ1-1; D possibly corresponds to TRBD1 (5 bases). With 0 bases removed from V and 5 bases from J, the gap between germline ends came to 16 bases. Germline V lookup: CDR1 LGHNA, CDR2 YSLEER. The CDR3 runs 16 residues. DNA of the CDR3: TGCGCCAGCAGCCAAGATCCCGGGGGAGGTAGGACTGAAGCTTTCTTT. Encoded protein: CASSQDPGGGRTEAFF.

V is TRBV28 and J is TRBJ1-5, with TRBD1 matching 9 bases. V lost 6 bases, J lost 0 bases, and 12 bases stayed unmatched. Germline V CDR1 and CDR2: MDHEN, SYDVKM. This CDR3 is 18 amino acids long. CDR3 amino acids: CASSRGQGLFYSNQPQHF. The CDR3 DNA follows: TGTGCCAGCAGCCGTGGACAGGGGTTATTTTATAGCAATCAGCCCCAGCATTTT.

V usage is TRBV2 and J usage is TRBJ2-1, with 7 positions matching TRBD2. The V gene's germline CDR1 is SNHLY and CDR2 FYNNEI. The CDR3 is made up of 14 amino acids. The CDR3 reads CAGGSFRPYNEQFF. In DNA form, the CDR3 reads TGTGCGGGGGGGAGCTTTCGCCCTTACAATGAGCAGTTCTTC.

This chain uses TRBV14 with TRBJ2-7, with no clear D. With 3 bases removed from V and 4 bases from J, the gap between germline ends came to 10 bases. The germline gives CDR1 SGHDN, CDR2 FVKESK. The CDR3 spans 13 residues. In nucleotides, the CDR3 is TGTGCCAGCAGCCAGGTGGGGTGGTACGAGCAGTACTTC. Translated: CASSQVGWYEQYF.

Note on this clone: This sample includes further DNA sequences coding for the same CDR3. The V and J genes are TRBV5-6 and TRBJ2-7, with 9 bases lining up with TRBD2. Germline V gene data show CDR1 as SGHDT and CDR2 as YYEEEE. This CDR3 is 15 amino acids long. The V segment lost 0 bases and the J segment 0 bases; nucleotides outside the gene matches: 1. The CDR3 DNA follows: TGTGCCAGCAGCTTGGGAGCGGGGGGCTCCTACGAGCAGTACTTC. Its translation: CASSLGAGGSYEQYF.

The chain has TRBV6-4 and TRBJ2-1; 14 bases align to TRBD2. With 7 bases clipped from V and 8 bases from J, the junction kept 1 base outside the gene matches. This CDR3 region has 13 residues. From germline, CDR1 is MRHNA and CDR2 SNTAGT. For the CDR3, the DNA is TGTGCCAGCAAGGGACTAGCGGGAGATGAGCAGTTCTTC. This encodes CASKGLAGDEQFF.

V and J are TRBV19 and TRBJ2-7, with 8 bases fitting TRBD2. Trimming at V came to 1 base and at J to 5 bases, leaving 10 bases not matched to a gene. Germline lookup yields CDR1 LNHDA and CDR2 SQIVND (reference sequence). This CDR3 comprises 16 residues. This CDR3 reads CASSIGGVLAAHEQYF. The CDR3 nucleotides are TGTGCCAGTAGTATAGGGGGAGTACTAGCGGCCCACGAGCAGTACTTC. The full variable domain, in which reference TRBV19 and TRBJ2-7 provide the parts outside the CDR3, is DGGITQSPKYLFRKEGQNVTLSCEQNLNHDAMYWYRQDPGQGLRLIYYSQIVNDFQKGDIAEGYSVSREKKESFPLTVTSAQKNPTAFYLCASSIGGVLAAHEQYFGPGTRLTVT.

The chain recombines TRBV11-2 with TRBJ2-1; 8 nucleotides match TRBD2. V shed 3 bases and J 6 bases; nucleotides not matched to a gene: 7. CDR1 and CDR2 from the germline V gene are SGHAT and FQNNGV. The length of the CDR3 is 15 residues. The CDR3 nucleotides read TGTGCCAGCAGCTTGGAAGGACTAGCACTCAATGAGCAGTTCTTC. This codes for CASSLEGLALNEQFF.

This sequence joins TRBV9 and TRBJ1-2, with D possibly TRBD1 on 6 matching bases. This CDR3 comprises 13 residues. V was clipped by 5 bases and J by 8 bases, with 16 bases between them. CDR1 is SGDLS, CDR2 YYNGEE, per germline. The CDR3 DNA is TGTGCCAGCAGGACCCAAACAGGGATCGGCTACACCTTC. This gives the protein CASRTQTGIGYTF.